This T cell receptor beta chain was recorded in a study of T-cell memory formation after mild COVID-19. Findings of the study overall: Later expanders leaned toward CD4+, whereas clones contracting from day 15 to 85 were balanced CD4/CD8. CD4+ contracting clones lay mainly in CM and EM, CD8+ ones in EMRA.

From germline, CDR1 is DFQATT and CDR2 SNEGSKA (reference sequence). There are 14 residues in the CDR3. V shed 4 bases and J 4 bases; nucleotides not matched to a gene: 7. TCRdb re-analysed the 5' RACE reads in MiXCR, keeping a single row per CDR3 protein. The sample lists about half a million distinct CDR3 sequences; 15% to 20% were seen once. About this clonotype: Its antigen is undetermined.

The sample comprised PBMCs or a T cell subset sorted from them (not recorded which). The TCR originated in an adult woman who had mild COVID-19 (a few samples of this study predate the infection). Cell type and time point are not known. The V and J genes are TRBV20-1 and TRBJ1-2; TRBD1 aligns across 9 bases. DNA for the CDR3: TGCAGTGCTACCGGGACAGGGCCCGGCTATGGCTACACCTTC. As protein: CSATGTGPGYGYTF.